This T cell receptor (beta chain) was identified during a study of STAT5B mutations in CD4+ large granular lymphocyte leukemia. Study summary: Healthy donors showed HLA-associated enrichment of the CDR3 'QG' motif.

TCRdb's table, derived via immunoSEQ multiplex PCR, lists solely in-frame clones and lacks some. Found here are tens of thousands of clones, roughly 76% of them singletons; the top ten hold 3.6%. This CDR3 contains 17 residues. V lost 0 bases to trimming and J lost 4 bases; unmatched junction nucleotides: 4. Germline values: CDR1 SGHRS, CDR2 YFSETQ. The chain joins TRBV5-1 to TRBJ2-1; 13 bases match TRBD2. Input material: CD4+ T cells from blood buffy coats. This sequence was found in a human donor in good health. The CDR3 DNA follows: TGCGCCAGCAGCTTGGGCCCACTAGCGGGGGGGTACAATGAGCAGTTCTTC. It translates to CASSLGPLAGGYNEQFF. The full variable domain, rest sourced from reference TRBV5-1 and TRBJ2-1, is KAGVTQTPRYLIKTRGQQVTLSCSPISGHRSVSWYQQTPGQGLQFLFEYFSETQRNKGNFPGRFSGRQFSNSRSEMNVSTLELGDSALYLCASSLGPLAGGYNEQFFGPGTRLTVL.